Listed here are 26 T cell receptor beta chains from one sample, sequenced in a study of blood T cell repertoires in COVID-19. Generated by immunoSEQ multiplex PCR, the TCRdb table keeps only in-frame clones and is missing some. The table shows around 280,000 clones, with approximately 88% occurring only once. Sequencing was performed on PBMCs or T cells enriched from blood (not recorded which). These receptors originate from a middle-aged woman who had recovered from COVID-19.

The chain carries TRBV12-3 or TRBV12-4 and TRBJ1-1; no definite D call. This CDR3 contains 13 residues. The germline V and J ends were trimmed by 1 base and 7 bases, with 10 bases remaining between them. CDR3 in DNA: TGTGCCAGCAGTTTAGAGAGGCAGAATGAAGCTTTCTTT. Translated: CASSLERQNEAFF.

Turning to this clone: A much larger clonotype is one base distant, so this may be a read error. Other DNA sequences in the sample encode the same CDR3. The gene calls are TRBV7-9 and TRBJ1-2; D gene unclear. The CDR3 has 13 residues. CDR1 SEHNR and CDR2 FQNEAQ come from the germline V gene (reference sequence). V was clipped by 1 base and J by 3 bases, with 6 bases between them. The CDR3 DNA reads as TGTGCCAGCAGCTTAGGAACAGACTATGGCTACACCTTC. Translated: CASSLGTDYGYTF.

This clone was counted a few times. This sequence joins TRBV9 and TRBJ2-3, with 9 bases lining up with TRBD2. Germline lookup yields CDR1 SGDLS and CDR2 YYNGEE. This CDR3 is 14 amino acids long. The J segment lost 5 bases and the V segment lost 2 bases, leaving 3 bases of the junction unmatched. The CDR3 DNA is TGTGCCAGCAGCGTGGGACTAGCAGAAGATACGCAGTATTTT. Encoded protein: CASSVGLAEDTQYF.

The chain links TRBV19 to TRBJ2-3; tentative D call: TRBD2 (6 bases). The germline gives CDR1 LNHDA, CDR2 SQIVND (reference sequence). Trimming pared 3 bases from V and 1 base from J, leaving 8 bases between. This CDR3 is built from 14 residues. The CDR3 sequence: CASSIQRGTDTQYF. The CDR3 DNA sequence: TGTGCCAGTAGTATCCAGCGGGGCACAGATACGCAGTATTTT.

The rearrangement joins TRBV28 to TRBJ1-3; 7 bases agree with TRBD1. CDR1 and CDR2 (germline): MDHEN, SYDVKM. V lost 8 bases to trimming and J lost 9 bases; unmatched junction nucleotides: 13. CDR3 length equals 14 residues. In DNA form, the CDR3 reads TGTGCCAGCGTGACGGTTTTACGACAGGGCACCATATATTTT. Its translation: CASVTVLRQGTIYF.

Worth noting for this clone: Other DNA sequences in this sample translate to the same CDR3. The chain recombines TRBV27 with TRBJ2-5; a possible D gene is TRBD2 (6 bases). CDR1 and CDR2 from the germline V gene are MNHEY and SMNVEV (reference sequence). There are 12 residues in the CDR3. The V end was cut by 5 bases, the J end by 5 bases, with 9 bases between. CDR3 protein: CASSPRGETQYF. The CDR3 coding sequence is TGTGCCAGCAGTCCCCGGGGGGAGACCCAGTACTTC.

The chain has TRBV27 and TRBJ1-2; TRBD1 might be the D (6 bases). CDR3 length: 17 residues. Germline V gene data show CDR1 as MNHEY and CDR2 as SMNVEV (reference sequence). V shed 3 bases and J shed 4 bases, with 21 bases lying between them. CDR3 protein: CASSFGGRSGVSYGYTF. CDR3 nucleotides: TGTGCCAGCAGTTTCGGGGGGCGTAGTGGAGTCAGCTATGGCTACACCTTC.

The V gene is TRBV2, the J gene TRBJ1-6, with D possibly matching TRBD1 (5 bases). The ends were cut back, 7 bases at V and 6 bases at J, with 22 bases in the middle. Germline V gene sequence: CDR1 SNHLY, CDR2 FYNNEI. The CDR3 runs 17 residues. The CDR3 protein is CASTALLLAGGNSPLHF. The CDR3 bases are TGTGCCAGCACGGCGCTGTTACTCGCCGGGGGTAATTCACCCCTCCACTTT.

CDR3 sequence: CASTMDRLIQYF. In DNA, the CDR3 is TGTGCCAGCACCATGGACAGACTAATTCAGTACTTC. The rearrangement links TRBV12-3 or TRBV12-4 to TRBJ2-4; a possible D gene is TRBD1 (6 bases). V lost 7 bases to trimming and J lost 10 bases, with 14 bases between them. The CDR3 length is 12 residues.

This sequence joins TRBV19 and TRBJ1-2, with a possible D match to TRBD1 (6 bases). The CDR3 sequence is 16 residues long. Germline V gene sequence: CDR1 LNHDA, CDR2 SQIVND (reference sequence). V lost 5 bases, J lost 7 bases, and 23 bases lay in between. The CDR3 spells CASSVLPGHRTVGYTF. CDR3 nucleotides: TGTGCCAGTAGTGTACTCCCGGGACACCGAACGGTTGGCTACACCTTC.

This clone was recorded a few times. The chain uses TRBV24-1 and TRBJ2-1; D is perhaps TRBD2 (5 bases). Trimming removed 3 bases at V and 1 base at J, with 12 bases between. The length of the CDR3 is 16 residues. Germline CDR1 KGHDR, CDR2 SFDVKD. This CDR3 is CATSDLYTGSYNEQFF. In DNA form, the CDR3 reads TGTGCCACCAGTGATCTCTATACGGGGTCCTACAATGAGCAGTTCTTC.

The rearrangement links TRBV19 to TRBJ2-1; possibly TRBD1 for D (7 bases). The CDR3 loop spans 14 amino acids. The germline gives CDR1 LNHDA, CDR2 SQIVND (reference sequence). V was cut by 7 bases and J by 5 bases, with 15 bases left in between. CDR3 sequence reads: CASTRGAGNNEQFF. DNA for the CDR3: TGTGCCAGTACCAGGGGGGCGGGAAACAATGAGCAGTTCTTC.

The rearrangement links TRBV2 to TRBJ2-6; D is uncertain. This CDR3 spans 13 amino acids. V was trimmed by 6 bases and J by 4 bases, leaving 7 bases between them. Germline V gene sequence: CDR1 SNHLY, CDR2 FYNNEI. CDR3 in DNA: TGTGCCAGCAGCGTCGCGGGGGCCAACGTCCTGACTTTC. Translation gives CASSVAGANVLTF.

CDR3 coding DNA: TGTGCCAGCAGCTTAGAGAGAAGTCGCGGAGGGAATGAGCAGTTCTTC. Protein sequence: CASSLERSRGGNEQFF. V is TRBV7-9 and J is TRBJ2-1; tentatively, D is TRBD2 (6 bases). Per germline, CDR1 SEHNR and CDR2 FQNEAQ (reference sequence). The V gene lost 1 base and the J gene lost 7 bases, with 17 bases spanning the gap. The CDR3 runs to 16 residues.

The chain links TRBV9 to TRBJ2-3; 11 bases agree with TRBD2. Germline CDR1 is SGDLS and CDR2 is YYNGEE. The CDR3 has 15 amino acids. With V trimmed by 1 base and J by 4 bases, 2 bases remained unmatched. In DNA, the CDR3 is TGTGCCAGCAGCGTACTAGCGGGAGGCCCAGATACGCAGTATTTT. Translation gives CASSVLAGGPDTQYF.

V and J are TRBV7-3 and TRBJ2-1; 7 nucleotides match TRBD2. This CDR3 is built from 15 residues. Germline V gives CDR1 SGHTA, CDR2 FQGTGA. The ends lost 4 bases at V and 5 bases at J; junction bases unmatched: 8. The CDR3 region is CASSSQWAGDNEQFF. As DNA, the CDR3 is TGTGCCAGCAGCTCCCAATGGGCGGGGGACAATGAGCAGTTCTTC. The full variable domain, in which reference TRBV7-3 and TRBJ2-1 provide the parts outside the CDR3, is GAGVSQTPSNKVTEKGKYVELRCDPISGHTALYWYRQSLGQGPEFLIYFQGTGAADDSGLPNDRFFAVRPEGSVSTLKIQRTERGDSAVYLCASSSQWAGDNEQFFGPGTRLTVL.

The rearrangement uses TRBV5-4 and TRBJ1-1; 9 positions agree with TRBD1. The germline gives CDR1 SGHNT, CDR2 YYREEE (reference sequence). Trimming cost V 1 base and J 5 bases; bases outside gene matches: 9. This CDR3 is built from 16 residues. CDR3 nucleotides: TGTGCCAGCAGCTTGACGACAGGGGGGTCATTGACTGAAGCTTTCTTT. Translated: CASSLTTGGSLTEAFF.

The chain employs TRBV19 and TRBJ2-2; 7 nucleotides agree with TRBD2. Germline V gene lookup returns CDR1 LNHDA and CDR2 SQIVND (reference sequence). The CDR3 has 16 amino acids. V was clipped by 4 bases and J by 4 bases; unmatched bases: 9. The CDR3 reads CASSTSGGRVTGELFF. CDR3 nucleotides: TGTGCCAGTAGTACTAGCGGAGGGAGGGTCACCGGGGAGCTGTTTTTT.

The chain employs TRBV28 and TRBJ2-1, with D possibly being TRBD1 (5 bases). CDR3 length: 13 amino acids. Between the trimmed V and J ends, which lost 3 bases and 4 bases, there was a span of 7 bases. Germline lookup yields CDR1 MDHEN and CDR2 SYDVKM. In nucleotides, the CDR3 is TGTGCCAGCAGTTTGTCAGGGTACAATGAGCAGTTCTTC. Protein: CASSLSGYNEQFF.

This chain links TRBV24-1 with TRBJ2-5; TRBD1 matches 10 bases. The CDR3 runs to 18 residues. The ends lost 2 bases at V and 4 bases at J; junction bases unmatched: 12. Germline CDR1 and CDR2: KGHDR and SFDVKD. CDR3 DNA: TGTGCCACCAGTGATTCCCAGGGGGGACAGGGGTCAATAGAGACCCAGTACTTC. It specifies CATSDSQGGQGSIETQYF.

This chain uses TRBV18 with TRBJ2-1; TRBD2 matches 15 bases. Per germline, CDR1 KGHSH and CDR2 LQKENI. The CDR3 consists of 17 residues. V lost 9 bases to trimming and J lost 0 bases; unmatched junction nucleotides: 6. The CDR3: CASSGLAGGSSYNEQFF. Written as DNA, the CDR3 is TGTGCCAGTTCCGGACTAGCGGGAGGGAGCTCCTACAATGAGCAGTTCTTC.

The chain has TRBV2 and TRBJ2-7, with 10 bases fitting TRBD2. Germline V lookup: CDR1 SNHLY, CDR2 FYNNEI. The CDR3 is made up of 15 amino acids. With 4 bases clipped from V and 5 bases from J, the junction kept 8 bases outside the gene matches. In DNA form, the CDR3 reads TGTGCCAGCAGTGCGGCGCTAGCGGGAGACCACGAGCAGTACTTC. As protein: CASSAALAGDHEQYF.

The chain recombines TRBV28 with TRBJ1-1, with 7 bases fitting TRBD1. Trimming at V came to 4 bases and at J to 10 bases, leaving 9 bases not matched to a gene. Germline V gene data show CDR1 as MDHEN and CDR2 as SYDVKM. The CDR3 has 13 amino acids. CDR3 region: CASSSTSRQGAFF. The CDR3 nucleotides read TGTGCCAGCAGTTCTACCTCGAGACAGGGAGCTTTCTTT.

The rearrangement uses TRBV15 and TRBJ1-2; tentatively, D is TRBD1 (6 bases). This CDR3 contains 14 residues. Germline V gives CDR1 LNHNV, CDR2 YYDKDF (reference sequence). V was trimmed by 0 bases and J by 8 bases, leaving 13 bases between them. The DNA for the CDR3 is TGTGCCACCAGCAGAGATTTGGGGGCGTGGGGCTACACCTTC. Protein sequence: CATSRDLGAWGYTF.

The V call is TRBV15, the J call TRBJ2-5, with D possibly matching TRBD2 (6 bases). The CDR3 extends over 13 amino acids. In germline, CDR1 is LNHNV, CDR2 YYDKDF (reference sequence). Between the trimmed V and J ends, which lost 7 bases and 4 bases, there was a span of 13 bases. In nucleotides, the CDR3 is TGTGCCACCAACGGCGGGATAATAGAGACCCAGTACTTC. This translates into CATNGGIIETQYF.

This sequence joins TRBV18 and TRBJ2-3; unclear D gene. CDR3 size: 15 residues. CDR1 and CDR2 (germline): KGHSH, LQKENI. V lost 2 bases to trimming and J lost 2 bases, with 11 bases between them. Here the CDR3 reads CASSPMMRDTDTQYF. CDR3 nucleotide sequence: TGTGCCAGCTCACCAATGATGCGAGACACAGATACGCAGTATTTT.